This TCR beta chain was recorded in a study of T cells after yellow fever vaccination. With 5 bases removed from V and 5 bases from J, the gap between germline ends came to 9 bases. The CDR3 is 13 residues long. CDR1 SGHVS and CDR2 FQNEAQ come from the germline V gene. MiXCR, applied by TCRdb to the 5' RACE reads, yields one record per CDR3 protein. This sample has 150,000 to 200,000 distinct CDR3 sequences, with 6% to 7.5% found just once. In this sample, this clonotype turned up many times. The receptor was derived from a man younger than 35 who received the YFV17D yellow fever vaccine. J is TRBJ1-4 and V is TRBV7-8, with D tentatively TRBD1 (6 bases). The sequenced sample was CD4+ T cells sorted from PBMCs, obtained less than 6 days after the first yellow fever vaccination. The CDR3 region is CASSLTGNEKLFF. Written as DNA, the CDR3 is TGTGCCAGCAGCCTGACAGGAAATGAAAAACTGTTTTTT.